Given below is one TCR beta chain in context. This CDR3 has 15 residues. With 8 bases clipped from V and 3 bases from J, the junction kept 11 bases outside the gene matches. Germline V gene data show CDR1 as MNHEY and CDR2 as SVGAGI. Libraries were prepared by immunoSEQ multiplex PCR; TCRdb keeps only in-frame clonotypes and omits some of them. The sample records fewer than 400,000 clones, 67% being singletons. This entry belongs to a study of cytotoxic CD8 clonotypes in ibrutinib-treated CLL. This clonotype originated in a human donor with chronic lymphocytic leukemia. The chain joins TRBV6-5 to TRBJ1-1, with 8 bases that match TRBD1. This specimen consisted of PBMCs, obtained after 36 months of ibrutinib treatment. The chain's CDR3 is CASFDPSGGYTEAFF. The DNA of the CDR3 is TGTGCCAGCTTCGACCCCTCAGGGGGCTACACTGAAGCTTTCTTT.